The next 25 T cell receptor beta chains were all read from a single sample in a study of shared clonotypes between healthy human individuals. The data were produced by immunoSEQ multiplex PCR, yet TCRdb's version contains in-frame clones alone and is incomplete. In the table there are 1,500,000 or so clones, roughly 96% of which are singletons. What was sequenced was naive CD4+ T cells sorted from blood. The subset: CD45RA+ positively selected. The receptors were gathered from a man aged 30 to 39 in good health.

The rearrangement links TRBV20-1 to TRBJ1-1; D is possibly TRBD1 (6 bases). The CDR3 runs 11 residues. Trimming took 5 bases from V and 7 from J, leaving 11 bases between them. Per germline, CDR1 DFQATT and CDR2 SNEGSKA (reference sequence). CDR3 sequence (DNA): TGCAGTGCTGTCAGGGGCCTTGAAGCTTTCTTT. This codes for CSAVRGLEAFF.

The sample holds one count of this clone. The chain uses TRBV28 and TRBJ1-5; the D gene is possibly TRBD1 (6 bases). In germline, CDR1 is MDHEN, CDR2 SYDVKM. The CDR3 is made up of 15 amino acids. V lost 5 bases and J lost 2, with 13 bases in between. Written as DNA, the CDR3 is TGTGCCAGCAGTAAAGGACAGTTTGGCAATCAGCCCCAGCATTTT. Protein sequence: CASSKGQFGNQPQHF.

V and J are TRBV15 and TRBJ2-7; D possibly uses TRBD1 or TRBD2 (6 bases each). Germline CDR1 reads LNHNV; CDR2 reads YYDKDF (reference sequence). With 5 bases removed from V and 3 bases from J, the gap between germline ends came to 17 bases. The CDR3 loop spans 15 amino acids. CDR3 nucleotides: TGTGCCACCAGCCACCCGGGGGTAGGGGGCTACGAGCAGTACTTC. It codes for CATSHPGVGGYEQYF. Using reference TRBV15 and TRBJ2-7 for the parts outside the CDR3, the full variable domain is DAMVIQNPRYQVTQFGKPVTLSCSQTLNHNVMYWYQQKSSQAPKLLFHYYDKDFNNEADTPDNFQSRRPNTSFCFLDIRSPGLGDTAMYLCATSHPGVGGYEQYFGPGTRLTVT.

This sequence joins TRBV5-4 and TRBJ1-2; 7 positions agree with TRBD1. Germline V gives CDR1 SGHNT, CDR2 YYREEE (reference sequence). This CDR3 spans 15 amino acids. The V gene end was trimmed by 0 bases and the J gene end by 9 bases; junction bases not matched to a gene: 11. The CDR3 bases are TGTGCCAGCAGCTTGGACAGGGGCAATACTATGCGCTACACCTTC. Protein product: CASSLDRGNTMRYTF.

As regards this clone: Other DNA sequences in this specimen translate into the identical CDR3. The chain combines TRBV6-6 with TRBJ2-1; 10 bases agree with TRBD1. The germline V gene encodes CDR1 MNHNY and CDR2 SVGAGI (reference sequence). The CDR3 has 15 amino acids. The V segment lost 2 bases and the J segment 6 bases; nucleotides outside the gene matches: 4. The CDR3 DNA sequence: TGTGCCAGCAGTTACCGGGACAGGGGTTCCAATGAGCAGTTCTTC. Translating gives CASSYRDRGSNEQFF.

About this clone itself: At one end, the junction sequence differs from germline, possibly due to a read error. The chain employs TRBV9 and TRBJ2-1; 7 positions agree with TRBD1. The CDR3 spans 18 residues. Per germline, CDR1 SGDLS and CDR2 YYNGEE. CDR3 bases: TGTGCCAGCAACGTAAGCCCAACCACAGGGGAGCTCTACAATGAGCAGTTCTTC. Encoded protein: CASNVSPTTGELYNEQFF.

This clone has a single count. This specimen includes other DNA sequences encoding the same CDR3. V gene TRBV2 combines with J gene TRBJ1-1; no clear D gene. The CDR3 contains 14 residues. Germline CDR1 and CDR2: SNHLY and FYNNEI. Between the trimmed V and J ends, which lost 3 bases and 1 base, there was a span of 9 bases. CDR3 DNA: TGTGCCAGCAGTGAGGTGCGAGGGAACACTGAAGCTTTCTTT. Translating it yields CASSEVRGNTEAFF.

This chain links TRBV28 with TRBJ2-5; D might be TRBD2 (6 bases). Germline CDR1 reads MDHEN; CDR2 reads SYDVKM. Trimming removed 6 bases at V and 2 bases at J, with 16 bases between. The CDR3 is 15 residues long. CDR3 DNA sequence: TGTGCCAGCAGGCGGGGTGTACCCCGGCAAGAGACCCAGTACTTC. Translation gives CASRRGVPRQETQYF.

The chain carries TRBV7-9 and TRBJ2-2; TRBD2 aligns across 9 bases. The CDR3 is 18 residues long. Germline loops: CDR1 SEHNR, CDR2 FQNEAQ (reference sequence). Unmatched junction bases numbered 14, after V lost 2 bases and J lost 7 bases. Here the CDR3 DNA reads TGTGCCAGCAGCTTATCCCCCAGAGGCGGGAGGGCCGTCGGGGAGCTGTTTTTT. Amino acid sequence: CASSLSPRGGRAVGELFF.

The V and J genes are TRBV27 and TRBJ2-2; either TRBD1 or TRBD2 may fit D (6 bases each). The CDR3 is 19 amino acids. V dropped 3 bases and J dropped 6 bases, with 26 bases sitting between them. Germline V gene sequence: CDR1 MNHEY, CDR2 SMNVEV (reference sequence). The CDR3 loop reads CASSLKGGLTERRSGELFF. CDR3 DNA sequence: TGTGCCAGCAGTTTGAAAGGGGGACTGACAGAGAGAAGATCCGGGGAGCTGTTTTTT.

The chain employs TRBV18 and TRBJ2-2, with unresolved D. The CDR3 contains 18 residues. With 0 bases removed from V and 5 bases from J, the gap between germline ends came to 19 bases. CDR1 and CDR2 from the germline V gene are KGHSH and LQKENI. The CDR3 spells CASSPPGSYAAATGELFF. The CDR3 nucleotides are TGTGCCAGCTCACCACCAGGCTCCTACGCAGCCGCTACCGGGGAGCTGTTTTTT.

This clone appeared once. The chain combines TRBV5-4 with TRBJ2-3; TRBD2 matches 12 bases. V gave up 5 bases and J gave up 4 bases; unmatched junction bases: 8. There are 16 residues in the CDR3. The germline V gene has CDR1 SGHNT and CDR2 YYREEE (reference sequence). For the CDR3, the DNA is TGTGCCAGCAGTGGTCTAGCGGGAGGGCCGTCAGATACGCAGTATTTT. Translating it yields CASSGLAGGPSDTQYF.

Worth noting for this clone: The sample carries other DNA sequences with the same CDR3. The V call is TRBV2, the J call TRBJ2-4; no firm D call. The CDR3 contains 12 residues. The germline V gene encodes CDR1 SNHLY and CDR2 FYNNEI. Trimming took 9 bases from V and 0 from J, leaving 6 bases between them. The CDR3 spells CASSVAKNIQYF. The DNA of the CDR3 is TGTGCCAGTTCAGTAGCCAAAAACATTCAGTACTTC.

V gene TRBV28 combines with J gene TRBJ2-1; no clear D gene. Germline V gives CDR1 MDHEN, CDR2 SYDVKM. V lost 6 bases and J lost 9, with 12 bases in between. The CDR3 totals 12 residues. CDR3 bases: TGTGCCAGCAGCGATGGGGTGGGTGAGCAGTTCTTC. This gives the protein CASSDGVGEQFF.

The V call is TRBV25-1, the J call TRBJ2-1, with D possibly being TRBD1 (5 bases). The CDR3 totals 15 residues. Trimming cost V 1 base and J 9 bases, with 16 bases left between them. Germline V gene lookup returns CDR1 MGHDK and CDR2 SYGVNS. In DNA form, the CDR3 reads TGTGCCAGCAGTGAATTTAGCCGCTCCAGGGTTGAGCAGTTCTTC. Amino acid sequence: CASSEFSRSRVEQFF.

The chain is built from TRBV5-1 and TRBJ2-3; 9 bases align to TRBD1. Trimming removed 3 bases from V and 5 bases from J; junction bases left unmatched: 10. This CDR3 region has 16 residues. Germline lookup yields CDR1 SGHRS and CDR2 YFSETQ. CDR3 protein: CASSSRNRGHGDTQYF. For the CDR3, the DNA is TGCGCCAGCAGCTCGCGGAACAGGGGGCATGGAGATACGCAGTATTTT.

This rearrangement joins TRBV10-1 to TRBJ1-1; no reliable D call. Looked up from germline, CDR1 is WNHNN and CDR2 is SYGVQD (reference sequence). The CDR3 length is 13 residues. V was shortened by 3 bases and J by 4 bases, with 9 bases between the two germline ends. The DNA of the CDR3 is TGCGCCAGCAGTGACCAGCGATTCACTGAAGCTTTCTTT. Amino acid sequence: CASSDQRFTEAFF.

This chain joins TRBV10-1 and TRBJ2-7; no clear D. Per germline, CDR1 WNHNN and CDR2 SYGVQD (reference sequence). Trimming removed 6 bases at V and 3 bases at J, with 18 bases between. The CDR3 covers 15 residues. The CDR3 bases are TGCGCCAGCAGCCCCAGTGTGGCCAATAACTACGAGCAGTACTTC. This translates into CASSPSVANNYEQYF.

The chain uses TRBV9 and TRBJ2-1; TRBD2 matches at 11 bases. V was pared by 3 bases and J by 3 bases, with 5 bases of the junction left unmatched. The germline V gene encodes CDR1 SGDLS and CDR2 YYNGEE. The CDR3 loop spans 16 amino acids. The CDR3, as DNA: TGTGCCAGCAGCGCCCTAGCGGGAGGAGTCTACAATGAGCAGTTCTTC. This codes for CASSALAGGVYNEQFF.

The V and J genes are TRBV10-3 and TRBJ2-2; D not resolved. The CDR3 has 15 residues. CDR1 ENHRY and CDR2 SYGVKD come from the germline V gene. Trimming removed 11 bases from V and 5 bases from J, with 21 bases in between. CDR3 loop: CAGSTGDAATGELFF. Here the CDR3 DNA reads TGTGCCGGGTCAACGGGTGACGCGGCGACCGGGGAGCTGTTTTTT.

This sequence joins TRBV27 and TRBJ2-7; tentative D call: TRBD1 (6 bases). This CDR3 is 13 amino acids long. Germline loops: CDR1 MNHEY, CDR2 SMNVEV (reference sequence). V was cut by 2 bases and J by 3 bases, with 8 bases left in between. CDR3 bases: TGTGCCAGCAGTTTAAACAGGGACTACGAGCAGTACTTC. This gives the protein CASSLNRDYEQYF.

This chain uses TRBV6-5 with TRBJ2-2; no clear D. CDR1 is MNHEY, CDR2 SVGAGI, per germline. Trimming cost V 11 bases and J 2 bases, with 6 bases left between them. The CDR3 covers 11 residues. The CDR3 coding sequence is TGTGCCGCTGGCAACACCGGGGAGCTGTTTTTT. This codes for CAAGNTGELFF.

The gene calls are TRBV28 and TRBJ1-5; no definite D call. Germline values: CDR1 MDHEN, CDR2 SYDVKM. CDR3 length: 17 amino acids. V lost 6 bases, J lost 6 bases, and 24 bases lay in between. The CDR3 reads CASSSMASFRISQPQHF. The CDR3 coding sequence is TGTGCCAGCAGCTCCATGGCATCATTCCGGATCAGTCAGCCCCAGCATTTT.

V gene TRBV6-6 combines with J gene TRBJ2-1, with 10 nucleotides matching TRBD1. There are 15 residues in the CDR3. V shed 7 bases, J shed 5 bases, and the junction held 8 bases outside the gene matches. CDR1 and CDR2 from the germline V gene are MNHNY and SVGAGI (reference sequence). The CDR3 loop is CASILRDRGDNEQFF. As DNA, the CDR3 is TGTGCCAGCATCCTCCGGGACAGGGGAGACAATGAGCAGTTCTTC.

This chain uses TRBV2 with TRBJ2-3; 12 bases match TRBD2. The V and J ends lost 5 bases and 8 bases, in that order; junction bases with no gene match: 14. Germline-derived CDR1 and CDR2 are SNHLY and FYNNEI. The CDR3 totals 17 residues. The CDR3 loop reads CASSRTSGISARGTQYF. The CDR3 DNA reads TGTGCCAGCAGTCGGACTAGCGGGATATCGGCTAGGGGTACGCAGTATTTT.